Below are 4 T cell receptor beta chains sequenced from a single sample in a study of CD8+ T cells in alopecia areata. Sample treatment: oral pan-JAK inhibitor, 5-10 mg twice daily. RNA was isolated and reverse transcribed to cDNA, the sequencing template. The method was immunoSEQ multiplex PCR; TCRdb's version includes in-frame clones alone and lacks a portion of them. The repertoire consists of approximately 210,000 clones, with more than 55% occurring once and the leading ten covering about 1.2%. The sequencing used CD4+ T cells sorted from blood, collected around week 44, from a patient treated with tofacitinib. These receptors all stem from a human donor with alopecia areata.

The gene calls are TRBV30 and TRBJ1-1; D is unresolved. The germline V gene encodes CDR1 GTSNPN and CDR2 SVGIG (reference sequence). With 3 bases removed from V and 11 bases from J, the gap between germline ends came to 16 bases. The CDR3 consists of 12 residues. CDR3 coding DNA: TGTGCCTGGAGGCCCCAAGTGGGTCAGGCTTTCTTT. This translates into CAWRPQVGQAFF. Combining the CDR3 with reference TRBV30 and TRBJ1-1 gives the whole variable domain SQTIHQWPATLVQPVGSPLSLECTVEGTSNPNLYWYRQAAGRGLQLLFYSVGIGQISSEVPQNLSASRPQDRQFILSSKKLLLSDSGFYLCAWRPQVGQAFFGQGTRLTVV.

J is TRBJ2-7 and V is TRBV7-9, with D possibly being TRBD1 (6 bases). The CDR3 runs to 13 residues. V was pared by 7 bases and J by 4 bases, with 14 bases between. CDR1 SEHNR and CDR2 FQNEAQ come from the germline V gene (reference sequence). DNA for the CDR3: TGTGCCAGCACCAGGGACACAGGTTACGAGCAGTACTTC. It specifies CASTRDTGYEQYF.

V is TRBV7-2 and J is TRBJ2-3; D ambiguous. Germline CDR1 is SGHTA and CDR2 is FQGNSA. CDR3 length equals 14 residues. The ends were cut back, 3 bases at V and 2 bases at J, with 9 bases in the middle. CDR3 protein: CASSLEIITDTQYF. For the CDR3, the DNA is TGTGCCAGCAGCTTGGAGATAATCACAGATACGCAGTATTTT.

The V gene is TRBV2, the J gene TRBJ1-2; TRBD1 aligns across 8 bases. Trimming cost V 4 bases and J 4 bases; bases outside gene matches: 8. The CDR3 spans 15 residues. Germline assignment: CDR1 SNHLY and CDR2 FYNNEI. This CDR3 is CASSASGTGSYGYTF. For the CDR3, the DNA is TGTGCCAGCAGTGCCTCTGGGACAGGCTCCTATGGCTACACCTTC.